These 2 T cell receptor beta chains share one sample of origin, sequenced in a study of cytomegalovirus exposure and HLA in healthy donors. This table comes from immunoSEQ multiplex PCR, and its TCRdb copy is limited to in-frame clones, with some not included. This table holds a few hundred thousand clones, roughly 85% found once. The sequenced material came from PBMCs. The receptors were sampled from a young woman in good health and CMV-seronegative.

The V and J genes are TRBV2 and TRBJ2-1, with D tentatively TRBD2 (6 bases). This CDR3 comprises 15 residues. Germline CDR1 and CDR2: SNHLY and FYNNEI. Trimming took 8 bases from V and 6 from J, leaving 20 bases between them. CDR3 DNA: TGTGCCAGCGAGGTTGGGGCGGGGCTCCGCAATGAGCAGTTCTTC. Amino acids: CASEVGAGLRNEQFF.

The chain combines TRBV7-3 with TRBJ2-2; 9 bases are a match to TRBD2. The CDR3 runs 16 residues. J was trimmed by 1 base and V by 5 bases; bases with no gene match: 5. Germline loops: CDR1 SGHTA, CDR2 FQGTGA. The CDR3 sequence is CASSLATSGNTGELFF. CDR3 nucleotide sequence: TGTGCCAGCAGCCTAGCGACTAGCGGGAACACCGGGGAGCTGTTTTTT. Drawing the rest from reference TRBV7-3 and TRBJ2-2, the complete variable domain is GAGVSQTPSNKVTEKGKYVELRCDPISGHTALYWYRQSLGQGPEFLIYFQGTGAADDSGLPNDRFFAVRPEGSVSTLKIQRTERGDSAVYLCASSLATSGNTGELFFGEGSRLTVL.